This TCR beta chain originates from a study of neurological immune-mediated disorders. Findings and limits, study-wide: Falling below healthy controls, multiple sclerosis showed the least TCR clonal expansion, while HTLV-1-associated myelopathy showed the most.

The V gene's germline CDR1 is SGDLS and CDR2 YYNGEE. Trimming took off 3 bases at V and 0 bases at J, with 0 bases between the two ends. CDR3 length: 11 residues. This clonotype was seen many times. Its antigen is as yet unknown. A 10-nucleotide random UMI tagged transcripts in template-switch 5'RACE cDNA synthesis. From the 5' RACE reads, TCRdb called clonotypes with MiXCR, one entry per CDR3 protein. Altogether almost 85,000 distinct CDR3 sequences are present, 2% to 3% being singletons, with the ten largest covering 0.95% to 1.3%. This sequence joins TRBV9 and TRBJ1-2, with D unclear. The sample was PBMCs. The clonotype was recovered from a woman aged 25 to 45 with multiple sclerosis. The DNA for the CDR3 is TGTGCCAGCAGCGCTAACTATGGCTACACCTTC. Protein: CASSANYGYTF.